These 20 T cell receptor beta chains were all obtained from the same sample, sequenced in a study of response to subunit inactivated influenza vaccine. TCRdb itself ran the RT-PCR reads through MiXCR, one entry per CDR3 protein. The sample lists hundreds of thousands of distinct CDR3 sequences, under 9% seen once, with under 15% in the top ten. The input for sequencing was PBMCs from blood, taken less than 30 months after vaccination. These receptors came from a man in his fifties or sixties who received an inactivated influenza vaccine.

The sample holds many counts of this clonotype. This chain links TRBV27 with TRBJ2-7; 11 bases map to TRBD2. Losses at the gene ends were 3 bases for V and 2 bases for J; bases not matched to a gene: 0. The CDR3 sequence is 14 residues long. Germline lookup yields CDR1 MNHEY and CDR2 SMNVEV (reference sequence). The CDR3 nucleotides are TGTGCCAGCAGTTTTAGCGGGAGGGCCTACGAGCAGTACTTC. The encoded protein is CASSFSGRAYEQYF.

V is TRBV3-1 and J is TRBJ1-2; the match to TRBD1 covers 7 bases. The CDR3 is 15 residues long. In germline, CDR1 is LGHDT, CDR2 YNNKEL (reference sequence). Losses at the gene ends were 4 bases for V and 7 bases for J; bases not matched to a gene: 12. The CDR3 DNA sequence: TGTGCCAGCAGCCTACGCGCACAGGGGCGAGGTGGCTACACCTTC. Amino acids: CASSLRAQGRGGYTF.

This clonotype was seen repeatedly, ten times or more. The chain couples TRBV4-2 to TRBJ2-3, with D perhaps assigned TRBD1 or TRBD2 (5 bases each). The CDR3 is 14 amino acids. The V gene lost 1 base and the J gene lost 2 bases, with 7 bases spanning the gap. Germline CDR1 is LGHNA and CDR2 is YNFKEQ. DNA of the CDR3: TGTGCCAGCAGCCAAGCGGGGCCCACAGATACGCAGTATTTT. Protein sequence: CASSQAGPTDTQYF.

The table lists this clonotype with a few counts. The genes are TRBV10-3 and TRBJ2-3; D uncertain. Germline CDR1 is ENHRY and CDR2 is SYGVKD. The CDR3 extends over 14 amino acids. Trimming removed 3 bases at V and 0 bases at J, with 7 bases between. Here the CDR3 DNA reads TGTGCCATCAGTGAAGCGACTAGCACAGATACGCAGTATTTT. This translates into CAISEATSTDTQYF.

This clonotype has just a few counts. The chain recombines TRBV2 with TRBJ2-5; 10 bases are shared with TRBD2. The CDR3 length is 16 residues. Germline CDR1 reads SNHLY; CDR2 reads FYNNEI. V shed 3 bases, J shed 3 bases, and the junction held 7 bases outside the gene matches. This CDR3 is CASSDLHLAGEETQYF. The CDR3 nucleotides read TGTGCCAGCAGTGACCTGCATCTAGCGGGAGAAGAGACCCAGTACTTC.

This clonotype came up a few times. CDR3 sequence: CASSPTSGSYTGELFF. The CDR3, as DNA: TGTGCCAGCAGCCCGACTAGCGGGAGCTATACCGGGGAGCTGTTTTTT. The chain recombines TRBV5-5 with TRBJ2-2; 12 nucleotides align to TRBD2. J was trimmed by 5 bases and V by 4 bases; bases with no gene match: 6. Germline V gene sequence: CDR1 SGHKS, CDR2 YYEKEE (reference sequence). This CDR3 comprises 16 residues.

CDR3 sequence reads: CASSPDSWGNEKLFF. CDR3 bases: TGTGCCAGCAGTCCGGACAGCTGGGGAAATGAAAAACTGTTTTTT. The chain links TRBV6-1 to TRBJ1-4, with a tentative D call TRBD1 (6 bases). CDR1 MNHNS and CDR2 SASEGT come from the germline V gene. V lost 5 bases and J 5 bases, leaving 15 bases between the germline ends. This CDR3 spans 15 amino acids.

The CDR3 here is CASIAGGADTQYF. The CDR3 nucleotides read TGCGCCAGCATTGCAGGGGGCGCAGATACGCAGTATTTT. V and J are TRBV5-1 and TRBJ2-3, with 8 bases fitting TRBD1. Germline lookup yields CDR1 SGHRS and CDR2 YFSETQ. Unmatched junction bases numbered 4, after V lost 6 bases and J lost 4 bases. The CDR3 has 13 residues.

This clonotype occurred a few times. A read error is possible here, since a much larger clone lies one base away. This chain joins TRBV10-3 and TRBJ2-7; 7 nucleotides match TRBD1. V shed 4 bases, J shed 2 bases, and the junction held 2 bases outside the gene matches. The CDR3 is made up of 13 amino acids. Germline-derived CDR1 and CDR2 are ENHRY and SYGVKD. The CDR3 nucleotides read TGTGCCATCAGTGGACAGGGTACCTACGAGCAGTACTTC. Encoded protein: CAISGQGTYEQYF.

CDR3 in amino acids: CAISETDNSNQPQHF. CDR3 DNA sequence: TGTGCCATCAGTGAGACGGACAATAGCAATCAGCCCCAGCATTTT. The J gene is TRBJ1-5, the V gene TRBV10-3, with TRBD1 as a possible D gene (5 bases). V was clipped by 2 bases and J by 0 bases, with 8 bases between them. Germline V gene lookup returns CDR1 ENHRY and CDR2 SYGVKD. The CDR3 is made up of 15 amino acids.

This clonotype came up a few times. Written as DNA, the CDR3 is TGTGCCAGCAGGGAGACCGGGACTAGCGGATACGAGCAGTACTTC. It encodes CASRETGTSGYEQYF. The chain is built from TRBV2 and TRBJ2-7; 11 bases are shared with TRBD2. V was clipped by 6 bases and J by 4 bases; unmatched bases: 8. The CDR3 is 15 residues long. Germline loops: CDR1 SNHLY, CDR2 FYNNEI.

This rearrangement joins TRBV20-1 to TRBJ2-7; D call uncertain. The CDR3 sequence is 15 residues long. Germline values: CDR1 DFQATT, CDR2 SNEGSKA (reference sequence). The V end lost 2 bases, the J end lost 0 bases, and 14 bases lay between the germline ends. CDR3 loop: CSARNASSTSYEQYF. The CDR3 bases are TGCAGTGCTAGAAACGCCAGTTCTACCTCCTACGAGCAGTACTTC.

This clonotype was observed a handful of times. The chain links TRBV24-1 to TRBJ2-5; tentatively, D is TRBD1 (7 bases). In germline, CDR1 is KGHDR, CDR2 SFDVKD. This CDR3 spans 15 amino acids. V lost 4 bases and J 7 bases, leaving 18 bases between the germline ends. The CDR3 spells CATSEKTGRRPTQYF. CDR3 DNA: TGTGCCACCAGTGAAAAGACAGGGAGGCGCCCGACCCAGTACTTC.

This clonotype has only a few counts. CDR3 sequence (DNA): TGTGCCAGCAGTTTAAGGTGGGGGCTATTCAATGAGCAGTTCTTC. This translates into CASSLRWGLFNEQFF. This chain uses TRBV27 with TRBJ2-1; possibly TRBD1 for D (6 bases). V lost 2 bases and J 6 bases, leaving 14 bases between the germline ends. This CDR3 spans 15 amino acids. CDR1 MNHEY and CDR2 SMNVEV come from the germline V gene (reference sequence).

This clonotype was detected a few times. This chain uses TRBV20-1 with TRBJ2-1; D call uncertain. The CDR3 loop spans 12 amino acids. Germline assignment: CDR1 DFQATT and CDR2 SNEGSKA (reference sequence). V lost 1 base and J 7 bases, leaving 8 bases between the germline ends. The CDR3 protein is CSARVKRNEQFF. The CDR3 nucleotides are TGCAGTGCTAGAGTTAAGAGGAATGAGCAGTTCTTC.

This clonotype showed up many times. The rearrangement joins TRBV12-3 or TRBV12-4 to TRBJ1-5, with 8 bases aligning to TRBD1. The CDR3 loop spans 14 amino acids. After removal of 6 bases from V and 6 bases from J, the junction contained 7 bases not matched to a gene. This CDR3 reads CASSLTGGRQPQHF. DNA for the CDR3: TGTGCCAGCAGCTTAACAGGGGGGCGTCAGCCCCAGCATTTT.

This clonotype occurred many times. The V gene is TRBV5-5, the J gene TRBJ1-4; TRBD1 matches 9 bases. After removal of 4 bases from V and 6 bases from J, the junction contained 4 bases not matched to a gene. This CDR3 has 14 amino acids. CDR1 is SGHKS, CDR2 YYEKEE, per germline (reference sequence). CDR3 region: CASSLGQGYEKLFF. CDR3 nucleotides: TGTGCCAGCAGCCTCGGACAGGGGTATGAAAAACTGTTTTTT.

The J gene is TRBJ1-5, the V gene TRBV6-1; D gene uncertain. This CDR3 contains 16 residues. CDR1 and CDR2 (germline): MNHNS, SASEGT. Between the trimmed V and J ends, which lost 8 bases and 1 base, there was a span of 18 bases. The chain's CDR3 is CASEMWSFGSNQPQHF. The CDR3 region has the DNA TGTGCCAGCGAGATGTGGTCCTTCGGGAGCAATCAGCCCCAGCATTTT.

The chain employs TRBV7-9 and TRBJ1-2; D is perhaps TRBD1 (5 bases). Germline V lookup: CDR1 SEHNR, CDR2 FQNEAQ (reference sequence). This CDR3 is built from 15 residues. The ends were cut back, 4 bases at V and 0 bases at J, with 12 bases in the middle. The DNA of the CDR3 is TGTGCCAGCAGCTCGACAGCGAGAGCTAACTATGGCTACACCTTC. Amino acids: CASSSTARANYGYTF.

This clonotype was recorded at least ten times. The V call is TRBV7-8, the J call TRBJ1-5; D is undetermined. Between the trimmed V and J ends, which lost 5 bases and 0 bases, there was a span of 17 bases. Germline CDR1 is SGHVS and CDR2 is FQNEAQ. This CDR3 has 17 amino acids. The CDR3 reads CASSLPRRLNSNQPQHF. Written as DNA, the CDR3 is TGTGCCAGCAGCCTACCACGACGGCTAAATAGCAATCAGCCCCAGCATTTT. The variable domain in full, with the rest retrieved from reference TRBV7-8 and TRBJ1-5, is GAGVSQSPRYKVAKRGQDVALRCDPISGHVSLFWYQQALGQGPEFLTYFQNEAQLDKSGLPSDRFFAERPEGSVSTLKIQRTQQEDSAVYLCASSLPRRLNSNQPQHFGDGTRLSIL.